Listed below are T cell receptor beta chains from one sample, sequenced in a study of T cell repertoires in cytomegalovirus infection. No antigen has been assigned to these receptors. Via MiXCR, TCRdb re-called the reads, giving one row per CDR3 protein. The repertoire holds tens of thousands of distinct CDR3 sequences, with 20% as singletons. The sequencing here drew on CD8+ T cells from cultured PBMCs, taken from culture after CMV antigen stimulation. Source of these receptors: a human donor in good health (CMV status not recorded). Some clones in this sample may be carry-over from other donors' samples. The conserved cysteine and the conserved F or W are not part of the CDR3 here.

V gene	J gene	CDR3 protein
TRBV7-9	TRBJ1-2	ASSPSEGYT
TRBV27	TRBJ1-2	ASSPDRGLFYGYT
TRBV4-3	TRBJ2-1	ASSPRGLAGVRNEQF
TRBV12-3/TRBV12-4	TRBJ2-1	ASSGTSGTSSYNEQF
TRBV12-3/TRBV12-4	TRBJ2-5	ASNSDRAWETQY
TRBV7-9	TRBJ1-2	ASSLAGGSYGYT
TRBV7-8	TRBJ1-2	ASSSRGESNYGYT
TRBV5-4	TRBJ2-3	ASSLDRGRADTQY
TRBV6-2/TRBV6-3	TRBJ1-4	ASSYSLGQDEKLF
TRBV7-6	TRBJ2-1	ASSLELRASGYSYNEQF
TRBV4-1	TRBJ2-3	ASSQLAGLTDTQY
TRBV11-2	TRBJ1-2	ASLGGSNYGYT
TRBV6-2/TRBV6-3	TRBJ1-4	ASRTTGATNEKLF
TRBV12-3/TRBV12-4	TRBJ1-5	ASRMGQENQPQH
TRBV5-6	TRBJ2-3	ASSATLTDTQY
TRBV4-1	TRBJ1-2	ASSQEGQGAIGGYT
TRBV2	TRBJ2-3	ASRSLGQEKKDTQY
TRBV2	TRBJ2-7	ASREGTGVSEQY
TRBV4-1	TRBJ1-3	ASSHIELPSGNTIY
TRBV7-6	TRBJ1-2	ASSLGTGLEAYGYT
TRBV7-8	TRBJ2-7	ASSLRTGSSYEQY
TRBV12-3/TRBV12-4	TRBJ1-1	ASSVDHPGLQAF
TRBV4-1	TRBJ2-3	ASSQGQGRMQY
TRBV6-2/TRBV6-3	TRBJ1-1	ASSHAENTEAF
TRBV2	TRBJ1-1	AILKVLNTEAF
TRBV20-1	TRBJ2-7	SAEGLAGVRAYEQY
TRBV27	TRBJ1-4	ASSYYRAATNEKLF
TRBV7-9	TRBJ1-2	ASSSPGTVNYGYT